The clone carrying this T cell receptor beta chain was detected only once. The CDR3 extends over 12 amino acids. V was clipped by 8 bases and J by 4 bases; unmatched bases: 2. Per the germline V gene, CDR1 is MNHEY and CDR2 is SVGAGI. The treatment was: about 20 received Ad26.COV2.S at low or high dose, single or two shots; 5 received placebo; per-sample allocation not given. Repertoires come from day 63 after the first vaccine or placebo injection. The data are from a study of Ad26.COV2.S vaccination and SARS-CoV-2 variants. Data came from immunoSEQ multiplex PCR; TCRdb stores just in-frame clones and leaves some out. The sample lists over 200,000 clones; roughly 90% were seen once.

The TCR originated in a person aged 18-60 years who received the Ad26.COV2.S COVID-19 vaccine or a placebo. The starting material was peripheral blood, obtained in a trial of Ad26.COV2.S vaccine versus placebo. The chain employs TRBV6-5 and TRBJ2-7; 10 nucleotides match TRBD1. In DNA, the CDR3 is TGTGCCAGCCGGGACAGGGGTTACGAGCAGTACTTC. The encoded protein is CASRDRGYEQYF.